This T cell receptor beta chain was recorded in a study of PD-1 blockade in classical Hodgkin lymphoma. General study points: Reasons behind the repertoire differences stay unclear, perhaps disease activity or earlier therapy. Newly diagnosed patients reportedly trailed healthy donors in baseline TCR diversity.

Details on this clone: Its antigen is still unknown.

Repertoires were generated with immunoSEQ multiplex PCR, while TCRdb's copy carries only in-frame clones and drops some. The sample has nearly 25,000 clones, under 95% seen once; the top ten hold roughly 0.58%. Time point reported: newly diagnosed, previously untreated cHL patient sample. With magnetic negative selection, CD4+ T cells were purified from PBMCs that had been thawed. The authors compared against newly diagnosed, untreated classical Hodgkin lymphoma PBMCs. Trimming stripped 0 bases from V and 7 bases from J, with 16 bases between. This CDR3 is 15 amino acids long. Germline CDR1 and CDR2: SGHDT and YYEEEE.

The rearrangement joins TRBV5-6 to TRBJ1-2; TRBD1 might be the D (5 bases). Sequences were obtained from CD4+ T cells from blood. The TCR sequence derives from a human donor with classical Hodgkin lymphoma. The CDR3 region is CASSLVSGGVRGYTF. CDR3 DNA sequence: TGTGCCAGCAGCTTGGTATCTGGGGGGGTTCGTGGCTACACCTTC. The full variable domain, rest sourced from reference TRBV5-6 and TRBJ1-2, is DAGVTQSPTHLIKTRGQQVTLRCSPKSGHDTVSWYQQALGQGPQFIFQYYEEEERQRGNFPDRFSGHQFPNYSSELNVNALLLGDSALYLCASSLVSGGVRGYTFGSGTRLTVV.